A selection of T cell receptor beta chains follows, all from one sample in a study of T cell changes during pregnancy in multiple sclerosis. Here immunoSEQ multiplex PCR was the method, and the copy in TCRdb shows in-frame clones only, minus some. The sample lists 55,000 to 65,000 clones, 85% to 95% occurring once. The source material was peripheral blood, sampled in the first trimester of pregnancy. These receptors were taken from a female donor with multiple sclerosis, enrolled in a pregnancy study. Each CDR3 is given with its conserved first and last residue. A D gene is named only where the DNA matches it firmly. Rows may omit the clone size; those that give it use once, few, many or a size class.

CDR3 length: 13; clone size: -; V gene: TRBV29-1; D gene: -; J gene: TRBJ1-1; CDR3 DNA: TGCAGCGTGGTACATGGCAGTATTTTTGAAGCTTTCTTT; CDR3 protein: CSVVHGSIFEAFF
CDR3 length: 13; clone size: once; V gene: TRBV5-6; D gene: -; J gene: TRBJ1-1; CDR3 DNA: TGTGCCAGCAGCTTGGCGGCGGGCACTGAAGCTTTCTTT; CDR3 protein: CASSLAAGTEAFF
CDR3 length: 13; clone size: few; V gene: TRBV11-2; D gene: -; J gene: TRBJ2-7; CDR3 DNA: TGTGCCAGCAGCTTATCCAGGGGCTACGAGCAGTACTTC; CDR3 protein: CASSLSRGYEQYF
CDR3 length: 13; clone size: -; V gene: TRBV4-2; D gene: -; J gene: TRBJ1-1; CDR3 DNA: TGTGCCAGCAGCCAAGATCTACTTAGCGTGGGTCTCTTT; CDR3 protein: CASSQDLLSVGLF
CDR3 length: 15; clone size: -; V gene: TRBV7-2; D gene: TRBD1; J gene: TRBJ2-7; CDR3 DNA: TGTGCCAGCAGCCCTCCGGGACAGGGATCCTACGAGCAGTACTTC; CDR3 protein: CASSPPGQGSYEQYF
CDR3 length: 13; clone size: -; V gene: TRBV2; D gene: -; J gene: TRBJ2-3; CDR3 DNA: TGTGCCAGCTACAGGGAGAGCACAGATACGCAGTATTTT; CDR3 protein: CASYRESTDTQYF
CDR3 length: 17; clone size: -; V gene: TRBV7-8; D gene: TRBD2; J gene: TRBJ2-3; CDR3 DNA: TGTGCCAGCAGCTTAGTAGCGGGCGCCGATAGCACAGATACGCAGTATTTT; CDR3 protein: CASSLVAGADSTDTQYF
CDR3 length: 17; clone size: -; V gene: TRBV18; D gene: TRBD1; J gene: TRBJ2-7; CDR3 DNA: TGTGCCAGCTCCCCGTTAGCACTGACAGGGACATACTACGAGCAGTACTTC; CDR3 protein: CASSPLALTGTYYEQYF
CDR3 length: 14; clone size: -; V gene: TRBV5-1; D gene: -; J gene: TRBJ1-2; CDR3 DNA: TGCGCCAGCAGCCCCAGACGGGGTTGGTATGGCTACACCTTC; CDR3 protein: CASSPRRGWYGYTF
CDR3 length: 13; clone size: -; V gene: TRBV10-3; D gene: -; J gene: TRBJ2-2; CDR3 DNA: TGTGCCATCAGACGAGGGAACACCGGGGAGCTGTTTTTT; CDR3 protein: CAIRRGNTGELFF
CDR3 length: 14; clone size: -; V gene: TRBV5-4; D gene: -; J gene: TRBJ1-4; CDR3 DNA: TGTGCCAGCAGTTTCGGTGCAACTAATGAAAAACTGTTTTTT; CDR3 protein: CASSFGATNEKLFF
CDR3 length: 19; clone size: -; V gene: TRBV18; D gene: TRBD1; J gene: TRBJ2-3; CDR3 DNA: TGTGCCAGCTCACCCCCGGGACAGGGGACACACTCCGGCACAGATACGCAGTATTTT; CDR3 protein: CASSPPGQGTHSGTDTQYF
CDR3 length: 16; clone size: -; V gene: TRBV9; D gene: TRBD2; J gene: TRBJ2-1; CDR3 DNA: TGTGCCAGCAGCGTAGCTCCGGGACTAGCGGGACGCGAGCAGTTCTTC; CDR3 protein: CASSVAPGLAGREQFF
CDR3 length: 15; clone size: -; V gene: TRBV5-8; D gene: TRBD1; J gene: TRBJ1-5; CDR3 DNA: TGTGCCAGCAGCCCCGGGACAGGGGGTAGGCAGCCCCAGCATTTT; CDR3 protein: CASSPGTGGRQPQHF
CDR3 length: 15; clone size: -; V gene: TRBV6-6; D gene: -; J gene: TRBJ2-3; CDR3 DNA: TGTGCCAGCACACCCTGGGGGGTAGGCACAGATACGCAGTATTTT; CDR3 protein: CASTPWGVGTDTQYF
CDR3 length: 12; clone size: -; V gene: TRBV5-1; D gene: -; J gene: TRBJ1-1; CDR3 DNA: TGCGCCAGCAGCTTACCTGGAGCTGAAGCTTTCTTT; CDR3 protein: CASSLPGAEAFF
CDR3 length: 13; clone size: -; V gene: TRBV5-1; D gene: TRBD1; J gene: TRBJ1-2; CDR3 DNA: TGCGCCAGCAGCCCTGACAGGGTCTATGGCTACACCTTC; CDR3 protein: CASSPDRVYGYTF
CDR3 length: 15; clone size: -; V gene: TRBV27; D gene: TRBD2; J gene: TRBJ2-7; CDR3 DNA: TGTGCCAGCAGCCCACCGGGACTAGCGGTATACGAGCAGTACTTC; CDR3 protein: CASSPPGLAVYEQYF
CDR3 length: 14; clone size: -; V gene: TRBV4-3; D gene: -; J gene: TRBJ2-3; CDR3 DNA: TGCGCCAGCAGCCAAGACCTAGTGTGGGATACGCAGTATTTT; CDR3 protein: CASSQDLVWDTQYF
CDR3 length: 15; clone size: -; V gene: TRBV5-4; D gene: TRBD1; J gene: TRBJ1-3; CDR3 DNA: TGTGCCAGCAGCTCACAGGGGGCTGCTGGAAACACCATATATTTT; CDR3 protein: CASSSQGAAGNTIYF
CDR3 length: 17; clone size: -; V gene: TRBV19; D gene: TRBD1; J gene: TRBJ1-1; CDR3 DNA: TGTGCCAGTAGCCGAGCTCGGGACAGGGGGCCTGGCACTGAAGCTTTCTTT; CDR3 protein: CASSRARDRGPGTEAFF
CDR3 length: 14; clone size: -; V gene: TRBV18; D gene: -; J gene: TRBJ2-1; CDR3 DNA: TGTGCCAGCTCACCAGACAATCTCTACAATGAGCAGTTCTTC; CDR3 protein: CASSPDNLYNEQFF
CDR3 length: 15; clone size: -; V gene: TRBV19; D gene: TRBD1; J gene: TRBJ1-6; CDR3 DNA: TGTGCCAGTAGTACCACCCACAGGGGTGGCTCACCCCTCCACTTT; CDR3 protein: CASSTTHRGGSPLHF
CDR3 length: 15; clone size: -; V gene: TRBV11-2; D gene: TRBD2; J gene: TRBJ2-1; CDR3 DNA: TGTGCCAGCAGCTTCCTAGCGGGGGGGACCAATGAGCAGTTCTTC; CDR3 protein: CASSFLAGGTNEQFF
CDR3 length: 15; clone size: -; V gene: TRBV7-3; D gene: TRBD2; J gene: TRBJ2-2; CDR3 DNA: TGTGCCAGCAGAAGGACTAGCGGGAACACCGGGGAGCTGTTTTTT; CDR3 protein: CASRRTSGNTGELFF
CDR3 length: 13; clone size: -; V gene: TRBV27; D gene: -; J gene: TRBJ1-1; CDR3 DNA: TGTGCCAGCAGTTTTGACACCAGGGGTTTAGCTTTCTTT; CDR3 protein: CASSFDTRGLAFF
CDR3 length: 18; clone size: -; V gene: TRBV21-1; D gene: -; J gene: TRBJ2-5; CDR3 DNA: TGTGCCAGCAGCAAAGTGGACGGGGGGCCTCAGGGGCAAGAGACCCAGTACTTC; CDR3 protein: CASSKVDGGPQGQETQYF
CDR3 length: 14; clone size: -; V gene: TRBV18; D gene: TRBD1; J gene: TRBJ1-2; CDR3 DNA: TGTGCCAGCTCACCAGGACCGACAGGGTATGGCTACACCTTC; CDR3 protein: CASSPGPTGYGYTF
CDR3 length: 14; clone size: -; V gene: TRBV6-5; D gene: -; J gene: TRBJ2-7; CDR3 DNA: TGTGCCAGCAGTTTACCCGGTGGCAGCGGCGAGCAGTACTTC; CDR3 protein: CASSLPGGSGEQYF
CDR3 length: 14; clone size: -; V gene: TRBV6-5; D gene: TRBD1; J gene: TRBJ1-2; CDR3 DNA: TGTGCCAGCAGAACGACAGGGGCCAACTATGGCTACACCTTC; CDR3 protein: CASRTTGANYGYTF
CDR3 length: 15; clone size: -; V gene: TRBV4-2; D gene: -; J gene: TRBJ2-7; CDR3 DNA: TGTGCCAGCAGCCAAGAGGGCGCCGCCAGCTACGAGCAGTACTTC; CDR3 protein: CASSQEGAASYEQYF
CDR3 length: 18; clone size: -; V gene: TRBV5-4; D gene: TRBD1; J gene: TRBJ2-7; CDR3 DNA: TGTGCCAGCAGCCTACTTCTCTCCGGGACAGCGAAGACCTACGAGCAGTACTTC; CDR3 protein: CASSLLLSGTAKTYEQYF
CDR3 length: 12; clone size: -; V gene: TRBV10-2; D gene: -; J gene: TRBJ1-1; CDR3 DNA: TGCGCCAGCAAGCGGACGGGCACTGAAGCTTTCTTT; CDR3 protein: CASKRTGTEAFF
CDR3 length: 14; clone size: -; V gene: TRBV19; D gene: -; J gene: TRBJ1-5; CDR3 DNA: TGTGCCAGTCGACAGGAGGCTAACATTCAGCCCCAGCATTTT; CDR3 protein: CASRQEANIQPQHF
CDR3 length: 15; clone size: -; V gene: TRBV4-3; D gene: -; J gene: TRBJ2-1; CDR3 DNA: TGCGCCAGCAGCCAAGCTAGCACCCCAGGATGGGAGCAGTTCTTC; CDR3 protein: CASSQASTPGWEQFF
CDR3 length: 15; clone size: -; V gene: TRBV7-9; D gene: TRBD1; J gene: TRBJ1-3; CDR3 DNA: TGTGCCAGCAGCCCCAGGAGGGGGCAGTCAGACACCATATATTTT; CDR3 protein: CASSPRRGQSDTIYF
CDR3 length: 15; clone size: -; V gene: TRBV7-6; D gene: TRBD2; J gene: TRBJ2-3; CDR3 DNA: TGTGCCAGCAGCTTAGGGACTAGCCTCCTAGATACGCAGTATTTT; CDR3 protein: CASSLGTSLLDTQYF
CDR3 length: 14; clone size: -; V gene: TRBV7-7; D gene: TRBD1; J gene: TRBJ2-1; CDR3 DNA: TGTGCTAGCAGCTCGGGACAGTTCTTCAATGAGCAGTTCTTC; CDR3 protein: CASSSGQFFNEQFF
CDR3 length: 14; clone size: -; V gene: TRBV6-5; D gene: -; J gene: TRBJ2-3; CDR3 DNA: TGTGCCAGCAGTTACATGCCCTTAGCTGATACGCAGTATTTT; CDR3 protein: CASSYMPLADTQYF
CDR3 length: 10; clone size: -; V gene: TRBV6-6; D gene: -; J gene: TRBJ1-2; CDR3 DNA: TGTGCCAGCAGCTACGCCGAAAAACTCTTC; CDR3 protein: CASSYAEKLF
CDR3 length: 16; clone size: few; V gene: TRBV2; D gene: TRBD1; J gene: TRBJ1-3; CDR3 DNA: TGTGCCAGCAGGGCGACAGGGGTAAAGGCTGGAAACACCATATATTTT; CDR3 protein: CASRATGVKAGNTIYF
CDR3 length: 15; clone size: -; V gene: TRBV6-6; D gene: TRBD2; J gene: TRBJ2-1; CDR3 DNA: TGTGCCAGCAGTTACGAAGCGGGGGGCCACAATGAGCAGTTCTTC; CDR3 protein: CASSYEAGGHNEQFF
CDR3 length: 15; clone size: -; V gene: TRBV9; D gene: TRBD1; J gene: TRBJ1-6; CDR3 DNA: TGTGCCAGCAGCGGTTCGGGACAGAATAATTCACCCCTCCACTTT; CDR3 protein: CASSGSGQNNSPLHF
CDR3 length: 14; clone size: -; V gene: TRBV7-9; D gene: -; J gene: TRBJ1-6; CDR3 DNA: TGTGCCAGCAGCTTAGGACCAAGGAGATCACCCCTCCACTTT; CDR3 protein: CASSLGPRRSPLHF
CDR3 length: 16; clone size: -; V gene: TRBV10-1; D gene: -; J gene: TRBJ1-2; CDR3 DNA: TGCGCCAGCAGTGAGAGGGGACACCACACGGGGTATGGCTACACCTTC; CDR3 protein: CASSERGHHTGYGYTF
CDR3 length: 16; clone size: -; V gene: TRBV19; D gene: -; J gene: TRBJ1-2; CDR3 DNA: TGTGCCAGTAGTATCATATGGACAGCCTCTAACTATGGCTACACCTTC; CDR3 protein: CASSIIWTASNYGYTF
CDR3 length: 18; clone size: -; V gene: TRBV11-3; D gene: -; J gene: TRBJ2-1; CDR3 DNA: TGTGCCAGCAGCTTGAGCGTGGCGGGGCTACACTCCTACAATGAGCAGTTCTTC; CDR3 protein: CASSLSVAGLHSYNEQFF
CDR3 length: 17; clone size: -; V gene: TRBV5-4; D gene: TRBD1; J gene: TRBJ2-2; CDR3 DNA: TGTGCCGGGGGACAGGGGGCGCGAGGTGGTAACACCGGGGAGCTGTTTTTT; CDR3 protein: CAGGQGARGGNTGELFF
CDR3 length: 15; clone size: -; V gene: TRBV4-3; D gene: TRBD2; J gene: TRBJ2-7; CDR3 DNA: TGCGCCAGCAGCCAGGAACCCCTCGGGGGGAACGAGCAGTACTTC; CDR3 protein: CASSQEPLGGNEQYF
CDR3 length: 13; clone size: -; V gene: TRBV9; D gene: -; J gene: TRBJ1-2; CDR3 DNA: TGTGCCAGCAGCCCCCCACAGGTCTATGGCTACACCTTC; CDR3 protein: CASSPPQVYGYTF
CDR3 length: 16; clone size: -; V gene: TRBV4-3; D gene: TRBD2; J gene: TRBJ2-1; CDR3 DNA: TGCGCCAGCAGCCAAGGGTCACTAGCGATGGGGAATGAGCAGTTCTTC; CDR3 protein: CASSQGSLAMGNEQFF
CDR3 length: 14; clone size: -; V gene: TRBV7-2; D gene: TRBD1; J gene: TRBJ1-3; CDR3 DNA: TGTGCCAGCAGCAAGGGGGCATTTGGAAACACCATATATTTT; CDR3 protein: CASSKGAFGNTIYF
CDR3 length: 11; clone size: -; V gene: TRBV15; D gene: -; J gene: TRBJ1-4; CDR3 DNA: TGTGCCACCAGCAGGGGGACATGGCTGTTTTTT; CDR3 protein: CATSRGTWLFF
CDR3 length: 16; clone size: once; V gene: TRBV6-1; D gene: TRBD2; J gene: TRBJ2-3; CDR3 DNA: TGTGCCAGCAGTGAACCAAGCGGGGGCTCCACAGATACGCAGTATTTT; CDR3 protein: CASSEPSGGSTDTQYF
CDR3 length: 14; clone size: once; V gene: TRBV6-6; D gene: -; J gene: TRBJ1-1; CDR3 DNA: TGTGCCAGCAGCATACTCTCAGGGAACACTGAAGCTTTCTTT; CDR3 protein: CASSILSGNTEAFF